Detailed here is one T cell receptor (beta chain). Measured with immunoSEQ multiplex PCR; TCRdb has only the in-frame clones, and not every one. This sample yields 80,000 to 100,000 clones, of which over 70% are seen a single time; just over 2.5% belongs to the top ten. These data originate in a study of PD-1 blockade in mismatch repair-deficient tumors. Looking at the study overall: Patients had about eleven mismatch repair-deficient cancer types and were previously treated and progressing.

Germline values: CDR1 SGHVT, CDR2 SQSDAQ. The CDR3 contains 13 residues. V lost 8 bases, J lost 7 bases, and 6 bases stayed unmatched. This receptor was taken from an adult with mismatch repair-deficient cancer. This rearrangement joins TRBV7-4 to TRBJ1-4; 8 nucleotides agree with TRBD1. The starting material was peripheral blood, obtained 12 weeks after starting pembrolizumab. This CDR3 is CASPRGRFEKLFF. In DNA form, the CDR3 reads TGTGCCAGCCCCAGGGGGCGATTTGAAAAACTGTTTTTT.